This entry describes one T cell receptor (beta chain). Original handling: Nucleated cell number was recorded as an estimate derived from reference gene primer amplification. This table comes from immunoSEQ multiplex PCR, and its TCRdb copy is limited to in-frame clones, with some not included. The V and J calls and clone size come from that table; D and trimming were worked out from the DNA. This table holds about 210,000 clones, approximately 78% found once. The CDR3 totals 12 residues. Trimming pared 6 bases from V and 10 bases from J, leaving 13 bases between. Germline lookup yields CDR1 KGHSH and CDR2 LQKENI. The sample belongs to a study of blood T cell repertoires in COVID-19. About the study: Samples of COVID-19 (acute and convalescent) were obtained from the United States, Italy and Spain. In each case, the material was cDNA or gDNA derived from T cells, B-cell-depleted T cells, or PBMCs.

The source of this sequence is a woman aged 35 to 49 with acute or convalescent COVID-19. Sequences were obtained from peripheral blood. This sequence joins TRBV18 and TRBJ2-1; a possible D gene is TRBD1 (5 bases). The CDR3 DNA follows: TGTGCCAGCTCGCCTGAAGGGGCCGAGCAGTTCTTC. Amino acid sequence: CASSPEGAEQFF.